The entry below describes one T cell receptor (beta chain). The sample's time point: pre-treatment sample, taken before nivolumab and TIL therapy. This record belongs to a study of TIL therapy for anti-PD-1-resistant metastatic lung cancer. This was the immunoSEQ v3 assay. Generated by immunoSEQ multiplex PCR, the TCRdb table keeps only in-frame clones and is missing some. The sample has about 19,000 clones, 60% to 80% seen once. Germline lookup yields CDR1 LNHDA and CDR2 SQIVND (reference sequence). The ends were cut back, 2 bases at V and 9 bases at J, with 11 bases in the middle. This CDR3 region has 13 residues.

The receptor comes from a person aged 25-80 years with non-small cell lung cancer. V is TRBV19 and J is TRBJ2-1; D ambiguous. The sequences come from blood, collected at baseline. The CDR3 loop is CASSITDQVEQFF. The CDR3 DNA follows: TGTGCCAGTAGTATAACGGACCAGGTTGAGCAGTTCTTC. Complete variable domain (other parts from reference TRBV19 and TRBJ2-1): DGGITQSPKYLFRKEGQNVTLSCEQNLNHDAMYWYRQDPGQGLRLIYYSQIVNDFQKGDIAEGYSVSREKKESFPLTVTSAQKNPTAFYLCASSITDQVEQFFGPGTRLTVL.